The 26 T cell receptor beta chains reported below all come from one sample, sequenced in a study of T-cell memory formation after mild COVID-19. TCRdb passed the 5' RACE reads through MiXCR, listing each CDR3 protein once. The table lists roughly 450,000 distinct CDR3 sequences, roughly 18% of them singletons. The sample consisted of PBMCs or a T cell subset sorted from them (not recorded which). The receptor source for this set is a man aged 18 to 30 who had mild COVID-19 (a few samples of this study predate the infection). Cell type and time point are not known.

The chain couples TRBV9 to TRBJ1-6; tentatively, D is TRBD1 (5 bases). V was trimmed by 0 bases and J by 7 bases, leaving 14 bases between them. Germline CDR1 reads SGDLS; CDR2 reads YYNGEE. The CDR3 is made up of 16 amino acids. CDR3 sequence: CASSVGGGRPNSPLHF. In DNA form, the CDR3 reads TGTGCCAGCAGCGTAGGTGGGGGGAGACCAAATTCACCCCTCCACTTT.

This clonotype has only a few counts. This sequence joins TRBV3-1 and TRBJ1-2; D is perhaps TRBD1 (5 bases). Trimming pared 0 bases from V and 5 bases from J, leaving 10 bases between. CDR1 and CDR2 (germline): LGHDT, YNNKEL (reference sequence). The CDR3 sequence is 14 residues long. The CDR3 DNA reads as TGTGCCAGCAGCCAAGATGGGGCTGGATATGGCTACACCTTC. It codes for CASSQDGAGYGYTF.

The chain has TRBV7-9 and TRBJ2-1; 9 positions match TRBD1. The CDR3 length is 17 residues. CDR1 is SEHNR and CDR2 is FQNEAQ in the germline V gene (reference sequence). V lost 2 bases to trimming and J lost 7 bases; unmatched junction nucleotides: 12. Here the CDR3 DNA reads TGTGCCAGCAGCTTACCGGTTGGTCGACAGGGGGATAATGAGCAGTTCTTC. This codes for CASSLPVGRQGDNEQFF. Supplemented by reference TRBV7-9 and TRBJ2-1, the full variable domain reads DTGVSQNPRHKITKRGQNVTFRCDPISEHNRLYWYRQTLGQGPEFLTYFQNEAQLEKSRLLSDRFSAERPKGSFSTLEIQRTEQGDSAMYLCASSLPVGRQGDNEQFFGPGTRLTVL.

The V gene is TRBV7-9, the J gene TRBJ1-2, with D possibly being TRBD1 (5 bases). Germline V CDR1 and CDR2: SEHNR, FQNEAQ (reference sequence). V was trimmed by 3 bases and J by 0 bases, leaving 17 bases between them. This CDR3 comprises 17 residues. Here the CDR3 DNA reads TGTGCCAGCAGCTTGGGGTCGGCAGGGCTAGCTAACTATGGCTACACCTTC. Protein: CASSLGSAGLANYGYTF.

This clonotype was counted a few times. V and J are TRBV6-5 and TRBJ2-7; 14 bases are a match to TRBD2. J lost 10 bases, V lost 4 bases, and 3 bases had no gene match. Germline V gene lookup returns CDR1 MNHEY and CDR2 SVGAGI. The CDR3 runs to 13 residues. The CDR3 nucleotides read TGTGCCAGCAGTTCCGGGACTAGCGGGGGACAGTACGTC. Residues: CASSSGTSGGQYV.

The chain links TRBV7-8 to TRBJ2-6; 7 positions agree with TRBD2. The V segment lost 5 bases and the J segment 3 bases; nucleotides outside the gene matches: 7. Germline values: CDR1 SGHVS, CDR2 FQNEAQ. The CDR3 extends over 16 amino acids. The CDR3 DNA reads TGTGCCAGCAGCCTAGGGACTATGGTTGGGGCCAACGTCCTGACTTTC. It translates to CASSLGTMVGANVLTF.

The chain recombines TRBV5-1 with TRBJ2-3, with TRBD2 matching over 14 bases. J was trimmed by 2 bases and V by 4 bases; bases with no gene match: 9. This CDR3 region has 18 residues. Germline values: CDR1 SGHRS, CDR2 YFSETQ. As DNA, the CDR3 is TGCGCCAGCAGCCCCGGGACTAGCGGGAGCCTACCCACAGATACGCAGTATTTT. The encoded protein is CASSPGTSGSLPTDTQYF. Full variable domain (rest looked up from reference TRBV5-1 and TRBJ2-3): KAGVTQTPRYLIKTRGQQVTLSCSPISGHRSVSWYQQTPGQGLQFLFEYFSETQRNKGNFPGRFSGRQFSNSRSEMNVSTLELGDSALYLCASSPGTSGSLPTDTQYFGPGTRLTVL.

On this clonotype: Given a much more abundant clone one base away, this may be a read error. This chain uses TRBV12-3 or TRBV12-4 with TRBJ2-2; D ambiguous. This CDR3 contains 16 residues. DNA for the CDR3: TGTGTCAGCAGTTTTATGGACGGCTCATTGGGCGGGGAGCTGTTTTTT. Protein sequence: CVSSFMDGSLGGELFF.

This clonotype occurred a few times. This rearrangement joins TRBV11-2 to TRBJ2-3, with 7 bases lining up with TRBD2. CDR1 SGHAT and CDR2 FQNNGV come from the germline V gene. The CDR3 is 15 residues long. J gave up 1 base and V 6 bases, and 7 bases lay outside the gene matches. Written as DNA, the CDR3 is TGTGCCAGCAGAACCTGGGGGGGTCGCACAGATACGCAGTATTTT. This translates into CASRTWGGRTDTQYF. The full variable domain, with the rest looked up from reference TRBV11-2 and TRBJ2-3, is EAGVAQSPRYKIIEKRQSVAFWCNPISGHATLYWYQQILGQGPKLLIQFQNNGVVDDSQLPKDRFSAERLKGVDSTLKIQPAKLEDSAVYLCASRTWGGRTDTQYFGPGTRLTVL.

This clonotype appeared a few times. The chain couples TRBV5-1 to TRBJ2-2, with 8 bases aligning to TRBD1. The CDR3 is 14 residues long. CDR1 SGHRS and CDR2 YFSETQ come from the germline V gene. The ends lost 4 bases at V and 5 bases at J; junction bases unmatched: 4. CDR3 protein: CASSQGAQTGELFF. The CDR3 coding sequence is TGCGCCAGCAGCCAGGGGGCGCAAACCGGGGAGCTGTTTTTT.

This clonotype has a handful of counts. CDR3 in DNA: TGTGCCAGCTCGCCCGTCGAGAGACTAGCGGGGGGACTCGACTCCTGGCAGTTCTTC. It specifies CASSPVERLAGGLDSWQFF. The chain has TRBV7-2 and TRBJ2-1; 13 bases map to TRBD2. In germline, CDR1 is SGHTA, CDR2 FQGNSA. The CDR3 sequence is 19 residues long. V shed 8 bases and J 12 bases; nucleotides not matched to a gene: 25.

This clonotype was observed a handful of times. This chain uses TRBV7-2 with TRBJ2-5; maybe TRBD1 (6 bases). CDR1 SGHTA and CDR2 FQGNSA come from the germline V gene. V lost 2 bases and J lost 2, with 9 bases in between. The CDR3 has 14 residues. The CDR3 DNA reads TGTGCCAGCAGCTTATCACAGGGACAAGAGACCCAGTACTTC. Translating gives CASSLSQGQETQYF.

This clonotype occurred a few times. The chain combines TRBV12-3 or TRBV12-4 with TRBJ1-1, with no clear D. The CDR3 is made up of 12 amino acids. V shed 3 bases and J shed 6 bases, with 8 bases lying between them. The CDR3 loop reads CASSFNPAEAFF. The CDR3 bases are TGTGCCAGCAGTTTTAACCCTGCTGAAGCTTTCTTT.

The gene calls are TRBV3-1 and TRBJ2-7; D could derive from TRBD1 or TRBD2 (5 bases each). Per the germline V gene, CDR1 is LGHDT and CDR2 is YNNKEL (reference sequence). The ends were cut back, 1 base at V and 2 bases at J, with 12 bases in the middle. This CDR3 has 15 residues. CDR3 coding DNA: TGTGCCAGCAGCCAAGTCGGTCGGGACCCCTACGAGCAGTACTTC. It specifies CASSQVGRDPYEQYF.

This clonotype has only a few counts. This chain joins TRBV6-2 or TRBV6-3 and TRBJ2-3; TRBD2 is a possible D gene (6 bases). V was cut by 2 bases and J by 2 bases, with 17 bases left in between. Germline CDR1 and CDR2: MNHEY and SVGEGT. The CDR3 is 17 amino acids. This CDR3 is CASSYGPNAGFTDTQYF. The CDR3, as DNA: TGTGCCAGCAGTTACGGCCCGAACGCGGGGTTCACAGATACGCAGTATTTT.

The chain is built from TRBV7-9 and TRBJ2-7; no clear D. The CDR3 is 15 residues long. V lost 5 bases, J lost 4 bases, and 18 bases lay in between. The germline V gene encodes CDR1 SEHNR and CDR2 FQNEAQ (reference sequence). CDR3 in amino acids: CASSIPEKSPYEQYF. The CDR3, as DNA: TGTGCCAGCAGCATCCCAGAGAAATCACCGTACGAGCAGTACTTC.

This clonotype was seen a few times. V and J are TRBV11-3 and TRBJ2-3; D unclear. In germline, CDR1 is SGHNT, CDR2 YENEEA. Trimming took off 0 bases at V and 7 bases at J, with 5 bases between the two ends. The CDR3 has 12 residues. In DNA form, the CDR3 reads TGTGCCAGCAGCTTAGAGCGCAATACGCAGTATTTT. Translation: CASSLERNTQYF. The whole variable domain, filled in from reference TRBV11-3 and TRBJ2-3, reads EAGVVQSPRYKIIEKKQPVAFWCNPISGHNTLYWYLQNLGQGPELLIRYENEEAVDDSQLPKDRFSAERLKGVDSTLKIQPAELGDSAVYLCASSLERNTQYFGPGTRLTVL.

The rearrangement uses TRBV3-1 and TRBJ1-6; D call uncertain. The germline V and J ends were trimmed by 4 bases and 0 bases, with 4 bases remaining between them. Germline V gene data show CDR1 as LGHDT and CDR2 as YNNKEL (reference sequence). This CDR3 has 14 residues. CDR3: CASSPRSYNSPLHF. The DNA of the CDR3 is TGTGCCAGCAGCCCTCGCTCCTATAATTCACCCCTCCACTTT.

In this sample, this clonotype turned up many times. This sequence joins TRBV4-2 and TRBJ2-7; the match to TRBD2 covers 7 bases. V dropped 6 bases and J dropped 2; count of bases not matched to a gene: 10. Germline-derived CDR1 and CDR2 are LGHNA and YNFKEQ. The CDR3 consists of 15 residues. The CDR3 DNA reads as TGTGCCAGCAGTTTATCTAGCGGCGGCACCTACGAGCAGTACTTC. Amino acids: CASSLSSGGTYEQYF.

This clonotype was counted a few times. V and J are TRBV7-2 and TRBJ2-5; TRBD2 might be the D (5 bases). V lost 2 bases, J lost 5 bases, and 18 bases lay in between. The CDR3 runs 16 residues. CDR1 and CDR2 from the germline V gene are SGHTA and FQGNSA. The CDR3 DNA sequence: TGTGCCAGCAGCTTACCCTGGGCTCGGACGGGGGAGACCCAGTACTTC. This codes for CASSLPWARTGETQYF.

The V call is TRBV5-1, the J call TRBJ2-3; 7 nucleotides match TRBD1. V lost 4 bases, J lost 4 bases, and 9 bases stayed unmatched. CDR3 length: 15 amino acids. Germline V gene data show CDR1 as SGHRS and CDR2 as YFSETQ. The CDR3 DNA reads as TGCGCCAGCAGCGAAACAGGGGAAGGGGCAGATACGCAGTATTTT. It encodes CASSETGEGADTQYF.

This clonotype was counted between two and nine times. The J gene is TRBJ1-2, the V gene TRBV12-3 or TRBV12-4; no clear D gene. The CDR3 runs to 13 residues. The ends were cut back, 1 base at V and 10 bases at J, with 13 bases in the middle. The CDR3 loop reads CASSLGEARAYTF. In DNA, the CDR3 is TGTGCCAGCAGTTTAGGAGAGGCCAGAGCCTACACCTTC.

A few counts support this clonotype. The chain employs TRBV20-1 and TRBJ1-5; 9 positions agree with TRBD1. The CDR3 covers 15 residues. Trimming took 5 bases from V and 0 from J; bases not matched to a gene: 5. Germline V gene lookup returns CDR1 DFQATT and CDR2 SNEGSKA (reference sequence). The CDR3 loop reads CSAGTGQYSNQPQHF. The CDR3 DNA follows: TGCAGTGCTGGGACAGGGCAATATAGCAATCAGCCCCAGCATTTT.

In this sample, this clonotype turned up a few times. The V gene is TRBV5-1, the J gene TRBJ2-3; D unresolved. The V gene lost 3 bases and the J gene lost 0 bases, with 8 bases spanning the gap. CDR1 is SGHRS and CDR2 is YFSETQ in the germline V gene. The CDR3 sequence is 14 residues long. For the CDR3, the DNA is TGCGCCAGCAGCTCGCTACCTAGCACAGATACGCAGTATTTT. This encodes CASSSLPSTDTQYF.

CDR3 residues: CASSLGQVHGYTF. DNA for the CDR3: TGCGCCAGCAGCTTGGGCCAGGTGCATGGCTACACCTTC. The V and J genes are TRBV5-1 and TRBJ1-2; no firm D call. Germline V gene data show CDR1 as SGHRS and CDR2 as YFSETQ. CDR3 length equals 13 residues. The V end was cut by 0 bases, the J end by 6 bases, with 9 bases between.

J is TRBJ2-7 and V is TRBV5-6; the match to TRBD1 covers 7 bases. CDR3 length: 13 residues. The ends lost 2 bases at V and 6 bases at J; junction bases unmatched: 5. Germline V gives CDR1 SGHDT, CDR2 YYEEEE. The CDR3 region is CASSLKRGPEQYV. DNA for the CDR3: TGTGCCAGCAGCTTAAAGAGGGGGCCCGAGCAGTACGTC.